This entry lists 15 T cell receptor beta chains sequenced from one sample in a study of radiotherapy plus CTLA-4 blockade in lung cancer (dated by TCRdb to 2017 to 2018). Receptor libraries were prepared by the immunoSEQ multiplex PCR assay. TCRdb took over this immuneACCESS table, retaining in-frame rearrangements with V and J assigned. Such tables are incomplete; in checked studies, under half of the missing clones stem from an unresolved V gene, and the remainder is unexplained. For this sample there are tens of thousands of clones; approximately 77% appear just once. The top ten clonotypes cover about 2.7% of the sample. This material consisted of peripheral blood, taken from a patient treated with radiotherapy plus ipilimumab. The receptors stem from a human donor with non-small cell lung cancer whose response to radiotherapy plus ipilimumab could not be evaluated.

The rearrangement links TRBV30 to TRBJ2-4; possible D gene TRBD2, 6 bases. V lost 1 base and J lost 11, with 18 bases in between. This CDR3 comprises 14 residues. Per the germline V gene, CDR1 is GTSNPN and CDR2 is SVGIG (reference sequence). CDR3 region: CAWSGGGGGKVQYF. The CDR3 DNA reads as TGTGCCTGGAGTGGAGGTGGTGGGGGGAAGGTTCAGTACTTC.

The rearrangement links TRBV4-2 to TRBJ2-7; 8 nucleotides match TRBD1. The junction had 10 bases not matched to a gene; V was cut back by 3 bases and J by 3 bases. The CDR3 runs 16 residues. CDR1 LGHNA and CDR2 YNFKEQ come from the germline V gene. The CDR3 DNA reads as TGTGCCAGCAGCCATCCAATCCAGGGGGCGGGCTACGAGCAGTACTTC. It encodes CASSHPIQGAGYEQYF.

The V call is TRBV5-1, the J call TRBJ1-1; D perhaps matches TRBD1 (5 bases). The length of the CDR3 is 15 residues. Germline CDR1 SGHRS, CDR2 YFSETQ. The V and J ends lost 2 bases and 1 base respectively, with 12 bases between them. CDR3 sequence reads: CASSFQGGQNTEAFF. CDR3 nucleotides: TGCGCCAGCAGCTTCCAGGGAGGACAGAACACTGAAGCTTTCTTT.

The CDR3 spells CASRWRGSEKLFF. CDR3 sequence (DNA): TGTGCCAGTAGATGGAGGGGAAGCGAAAAACTGTTTTTT. This chain connects TRBV19 to TRBJ1-4; D might be TRBD1 (5 bases). V lost 6 bases, J lost 8 bases, and 13 bases lay in between. CDR1 is LNHDA and CDR2 is SQIVND in the germline V gene (reference sequence). The CDR3 consists of 13 residues.

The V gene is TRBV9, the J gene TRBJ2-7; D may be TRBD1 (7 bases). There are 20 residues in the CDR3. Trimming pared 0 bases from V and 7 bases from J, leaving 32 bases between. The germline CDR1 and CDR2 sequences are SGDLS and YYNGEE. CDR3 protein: CASSVDLGPRDSLPAGEQYF. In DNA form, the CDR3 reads TGTGCCAGCAGCGTAGATCTTGGACCTCGGGACAGTCTCCCGGCGGGAGAGCAGTACTTC.

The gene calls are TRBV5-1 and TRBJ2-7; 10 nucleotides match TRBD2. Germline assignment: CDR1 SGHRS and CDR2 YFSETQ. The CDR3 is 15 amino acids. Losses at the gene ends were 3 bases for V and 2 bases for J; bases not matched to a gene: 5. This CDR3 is CASSWGTSEPYEQYF. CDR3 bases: TGCGCCAGCAGCTGGGGGACTAGCGAACCCTACGAGCAGTACTTC.

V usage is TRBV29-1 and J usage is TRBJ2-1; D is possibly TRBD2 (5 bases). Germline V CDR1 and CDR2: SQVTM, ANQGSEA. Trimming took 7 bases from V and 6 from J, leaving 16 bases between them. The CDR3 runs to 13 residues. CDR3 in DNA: TGCAGCGCCCACATGGACTTTGGCAATGAGCAGTTCTTC. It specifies CSAHMDFGNEQFF.

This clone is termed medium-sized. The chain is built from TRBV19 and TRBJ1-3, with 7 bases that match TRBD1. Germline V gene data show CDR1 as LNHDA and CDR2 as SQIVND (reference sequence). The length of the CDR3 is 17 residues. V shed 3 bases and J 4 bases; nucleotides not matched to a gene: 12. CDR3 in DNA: TGTGCCAGTAGTATCTTCCTGTCCGGGACAGCCGGAAACACCATATATTTT. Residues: CASSIFLSGTAGNTIYF.

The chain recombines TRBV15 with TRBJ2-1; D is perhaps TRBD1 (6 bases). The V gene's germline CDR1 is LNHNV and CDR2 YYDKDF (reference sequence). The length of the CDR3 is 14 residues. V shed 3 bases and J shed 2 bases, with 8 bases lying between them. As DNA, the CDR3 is TGTGCCACCAGCAGGGACAGCCCCTACAATGAGCAGTTCTTC. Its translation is CATSRDSPYNEQFF.

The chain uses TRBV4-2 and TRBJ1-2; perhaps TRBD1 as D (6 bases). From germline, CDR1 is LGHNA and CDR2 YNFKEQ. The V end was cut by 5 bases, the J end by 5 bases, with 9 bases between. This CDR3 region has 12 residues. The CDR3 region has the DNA TGTGCCAGCAGCGTAAGGGGGTATGGCTACACCTTC. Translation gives CASSVRGYGYTF.

The CDR3 spells CASSPQLLANYGYTF. As DNA, the CDR3 is TGTGCCAGCAGCCCCCAGCTCCTAGCTAACTATGGCTACACCTTC. V is TRBV7-9 and J is TRBJ1-2; D gene uncertain. Germline V lookup: CDR1 SEHNR, CDR2 FQNEAQ (reference sequence). Trimming cost V 5 bases and J 0 bases, with 13 bases left between them. The CDR3 length is 15 residues. Full variable domain (missing parts from reference TRBV7-9 and TRBJ1-2): DTGVSQNPRHKITKRGQNVTFRCDPISEHNRLYWYRQTLGQGPEFLTYFQNEAQLEKSRLLSDRFSAERPKGSFSTLEIQRTEQGDSAMYLCASSPQLLANYGYTFGSGTRLTVV.

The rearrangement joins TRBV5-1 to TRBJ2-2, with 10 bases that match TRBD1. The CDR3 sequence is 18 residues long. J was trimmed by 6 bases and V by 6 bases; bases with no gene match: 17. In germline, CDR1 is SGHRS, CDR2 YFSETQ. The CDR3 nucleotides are TGCGCCAGCACCACGACAGGGGGCGAGCGCGTCTTCGCCGGGGAGCTGTTTTTT. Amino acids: CASTTTGGERVFAGELFF.

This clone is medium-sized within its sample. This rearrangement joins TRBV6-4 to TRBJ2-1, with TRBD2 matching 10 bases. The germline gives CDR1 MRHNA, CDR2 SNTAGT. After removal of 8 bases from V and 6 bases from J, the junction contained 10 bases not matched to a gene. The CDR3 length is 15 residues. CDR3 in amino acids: CASGMTAGGPNEQFF. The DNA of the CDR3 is TGTGCCAGCGGAATGACAGCGGGAGGGCCCAATGAGCAGTTCTTC.

CDR3: CASSQTGGNQPQHF. Written as DNA, the CDR3 is TGTGCCAGCAGCCAGACAGGGGGCAATCAGCCCCAGCATTTT. This sequence joins TRBV4-2 and TRBJ1-5, with TRBD1 identical over 8 bases. The CDR3 spans 14 residues. V lost 3 bases to trimming and J lost 2 bases; unmatched junction nucleotides: 0. Germline V gives CDR1 LGHNA, CDR2 YNFKEQ.

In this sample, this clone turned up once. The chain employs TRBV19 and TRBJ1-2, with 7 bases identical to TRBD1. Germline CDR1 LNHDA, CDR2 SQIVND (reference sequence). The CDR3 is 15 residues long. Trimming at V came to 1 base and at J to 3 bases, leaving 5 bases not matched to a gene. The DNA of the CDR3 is TGTGCCAGTAGTATAGGACAGGGAGAGGACTATGGCTACACCTTC. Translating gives CASSIGQGEDYGYTF.